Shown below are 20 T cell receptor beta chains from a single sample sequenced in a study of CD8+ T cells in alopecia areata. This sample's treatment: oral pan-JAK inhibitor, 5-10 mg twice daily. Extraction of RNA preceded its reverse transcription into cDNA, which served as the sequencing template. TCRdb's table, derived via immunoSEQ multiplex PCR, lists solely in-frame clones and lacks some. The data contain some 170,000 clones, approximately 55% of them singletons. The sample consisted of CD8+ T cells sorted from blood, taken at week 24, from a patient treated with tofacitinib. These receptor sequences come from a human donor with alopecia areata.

In DNA, the CDR3 is TGTGCCAGCAGTGTCACCGGGACAGCTTTTGGGACCCAGTACTTC. Translation: CASSVTGTAFGTQYF. The V call is TRBV25-1, the J call TRBJ2-5, with 7 bases matching TRBD1. Germline V CDR1 and CDR2: MGHDK, SYGVNS. V lost 4 bases, J lost 7 bases, and 12 bases stayed unmatched. The CDR3 is 15 amino acids.

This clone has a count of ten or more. CDR3 nucleotides: TGTGCCAGCAGTCCGGGACCGGGAGGTGGCTACACCTTC. Protein sequence: CASSPGPGGGYTF. The V and J genes are TRBV7-8 and TRBJ1-2; D possibly corresponds to TRBD1 (5 bases). The germline V gene has CDR1 SGHVS and CDR2 FQNEAQ. The CDR3 contains 13 residues. V was trimmed by 6 bases and J by 7 bases, leaving 15 bases between them.

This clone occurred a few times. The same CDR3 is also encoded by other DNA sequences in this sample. In nucleotides, the CDR3 is TGCGCCAGCAGCCCCGGACAGGGGGCTTACGAGCAGTACTTC. Translating gives CASSPGQGAYEQYF. This chain connects TRBV4-3 to TRBJ2-7, with TRBD1 identical over 11 bases. This CDR3 is built from 14 residues. V was pared by 4 bases and J by 4 bases, with 3 bases of the junction left unmatched. Germline V CDR1 and CDR2: LGHNA, YSLEER.

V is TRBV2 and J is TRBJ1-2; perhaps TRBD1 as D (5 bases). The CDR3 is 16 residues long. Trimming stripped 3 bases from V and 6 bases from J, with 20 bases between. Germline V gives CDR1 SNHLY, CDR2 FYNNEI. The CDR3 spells CASSEGRTAVLHGYTF. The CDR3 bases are TGTGCCAGCAGTGAGGGGCGCACGGCTGTGTTGCATGGCTACACCTTC.

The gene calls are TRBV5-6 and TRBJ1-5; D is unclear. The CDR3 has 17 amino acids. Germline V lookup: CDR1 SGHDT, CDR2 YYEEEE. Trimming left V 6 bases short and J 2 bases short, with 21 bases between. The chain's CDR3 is CASTNTGSRRGNQPQHF. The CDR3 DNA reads TGTGCCAGCACCAACACCGGGTCTCGGAGGGGCAATCAGCCCCAGCATTTT.

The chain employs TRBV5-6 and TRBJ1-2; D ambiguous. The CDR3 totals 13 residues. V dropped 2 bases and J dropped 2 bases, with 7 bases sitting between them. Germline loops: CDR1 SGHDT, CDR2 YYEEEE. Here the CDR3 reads CASSLQGNYGYTF. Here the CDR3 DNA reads TGTGCCAGCAGCTTACAAGGGAACTATGGCTACACCTTC.

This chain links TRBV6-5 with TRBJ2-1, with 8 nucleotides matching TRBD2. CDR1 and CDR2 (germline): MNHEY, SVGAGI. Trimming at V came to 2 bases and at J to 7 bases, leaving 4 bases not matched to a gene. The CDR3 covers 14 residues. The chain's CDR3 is CASSYQRGSNEQFF. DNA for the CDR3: TGTGCCAGCAGTTACCAGCGGGGGAGTAATGAGCAGTTCTTC.

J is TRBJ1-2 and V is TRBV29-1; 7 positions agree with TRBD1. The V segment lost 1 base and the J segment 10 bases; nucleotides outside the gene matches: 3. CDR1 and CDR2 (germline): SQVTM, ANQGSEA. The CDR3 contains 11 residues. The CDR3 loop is CSVEAQGTYTF. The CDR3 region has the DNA TGCAGCGTTGAAGCACAGGGGACCTACACCTTC.

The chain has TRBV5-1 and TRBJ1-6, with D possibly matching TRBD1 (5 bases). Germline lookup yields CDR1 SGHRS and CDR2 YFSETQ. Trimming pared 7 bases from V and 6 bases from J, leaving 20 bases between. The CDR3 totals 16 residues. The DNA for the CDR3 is TGCGCCAGCTCACCCCTTCCGGGGCTTGGTAATTCACCCCTCCACTTT. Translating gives CASSPLPGLGNSPLHF.

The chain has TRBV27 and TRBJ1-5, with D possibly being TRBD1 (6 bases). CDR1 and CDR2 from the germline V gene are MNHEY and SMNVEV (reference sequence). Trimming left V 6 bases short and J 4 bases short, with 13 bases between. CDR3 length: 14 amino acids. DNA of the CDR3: TGTGCCAGCAGAGAATCCCAGGGGAATCAGCCCCAGCATTTT. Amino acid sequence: CASRESQGNQPQHF.

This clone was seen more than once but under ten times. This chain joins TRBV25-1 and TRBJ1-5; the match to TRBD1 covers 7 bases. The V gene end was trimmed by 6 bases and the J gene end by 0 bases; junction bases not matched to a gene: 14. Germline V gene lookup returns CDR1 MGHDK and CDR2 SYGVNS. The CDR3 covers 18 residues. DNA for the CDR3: TGTGCCAGCAGCCCACCATGGGACAGACTAAGTAGCAATCAGCCCCAGCATTTT. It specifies CASSPPWDRLSSNQPQHF.

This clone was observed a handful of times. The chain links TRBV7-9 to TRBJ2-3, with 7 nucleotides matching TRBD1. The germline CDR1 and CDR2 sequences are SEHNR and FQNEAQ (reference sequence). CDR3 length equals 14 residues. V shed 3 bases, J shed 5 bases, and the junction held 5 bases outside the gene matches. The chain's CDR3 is CASSFTGDGDTQYF. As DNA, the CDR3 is TGTGCCAGCAGCTTTACAGGGGATGGAGATACGCAGTATTTT. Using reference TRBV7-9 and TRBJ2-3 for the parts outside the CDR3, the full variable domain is DTGVSQNPRHKITKRGQNVTFRCDPISEHNRLYWYRQTLGQGPEFLTYFQNEAQLEKSRLLSDRFSAERPKGSFSTLEIQRTEQGDSAMYLCASSFTGDGDTQYFGPGTRLTVL.

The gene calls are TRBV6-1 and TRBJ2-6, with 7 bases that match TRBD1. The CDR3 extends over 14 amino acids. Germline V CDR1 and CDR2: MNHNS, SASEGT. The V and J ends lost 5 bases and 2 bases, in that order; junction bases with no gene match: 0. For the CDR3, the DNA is TGTGCCAGCAGTACAGGGGCTGGGGCCAACGTCCTGACTTTC. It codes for CASSTGAGANVLTF.

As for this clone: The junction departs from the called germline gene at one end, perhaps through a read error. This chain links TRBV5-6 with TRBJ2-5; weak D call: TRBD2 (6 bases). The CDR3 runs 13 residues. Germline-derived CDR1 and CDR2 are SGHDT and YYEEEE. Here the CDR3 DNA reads TGTGCCAGCACCCCGGGACTGCAAGAGACCCGGTACTTC. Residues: CASTPGLQETRYF.

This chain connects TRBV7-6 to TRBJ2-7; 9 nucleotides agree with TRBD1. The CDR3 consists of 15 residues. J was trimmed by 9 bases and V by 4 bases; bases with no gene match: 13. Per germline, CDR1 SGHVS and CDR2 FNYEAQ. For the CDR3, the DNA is TGTGCCAGCAGCTCTAATGCCGGGACAGGGAGTAGGCAGTACTTC. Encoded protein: CASSSNAGTGSRQYF.

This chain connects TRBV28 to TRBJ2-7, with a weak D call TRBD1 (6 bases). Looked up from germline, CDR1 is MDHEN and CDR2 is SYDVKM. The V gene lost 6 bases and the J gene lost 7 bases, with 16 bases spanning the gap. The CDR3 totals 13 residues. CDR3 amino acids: CASRPTGRWEQYF. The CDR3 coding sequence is TGTGCCAGCAGGCCCACAGGGAGATGGGAGCAGTACTTC. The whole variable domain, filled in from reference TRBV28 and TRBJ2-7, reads DVKVTQSSRYLVKRTGEKVFLECVQDMDHENMFWYRQDPGLGLRLIYFSYDVKMKEKGDIPEGYSVSREKKERFSLILESASTNQTSMYLCASRPTGRWEQYFGPGTRLTVT.

The CDR3 nucleotides read TGTGCCACCAGACAGGGCCCCGAGCAGTACTTC. Residues: CATRQGPEQYF. J is TRBJ2-7 and V is TRBV11-1; 7 nucleotides agree with TRBD1. With V trimmed by 10 bases and J by 6 bases, 6 bases remained unmatched. Germline values: CDR1 SGHAT, CDR2 FQDESV (reference sequence). CDR3 length: 11 residues.

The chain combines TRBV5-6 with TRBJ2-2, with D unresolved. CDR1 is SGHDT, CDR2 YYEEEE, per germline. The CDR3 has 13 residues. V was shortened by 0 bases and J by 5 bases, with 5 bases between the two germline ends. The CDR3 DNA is TGTGCCAGCAGCTTGGGCGGTACCGGGGAGCTGTTTTTT. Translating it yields CASSLGGTGELFF.

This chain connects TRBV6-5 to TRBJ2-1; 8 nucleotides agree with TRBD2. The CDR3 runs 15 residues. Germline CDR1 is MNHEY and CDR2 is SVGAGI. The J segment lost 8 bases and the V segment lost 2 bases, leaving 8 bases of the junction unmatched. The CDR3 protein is CASSYLSGGSDEQFF. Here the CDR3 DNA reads TGTGCCAGCAGTTACCTAAGCGGGGGCAGCGATGAGCAGTTCTTC.

This chain's CDR3 is CAWSITGSYNSPLHF. The DNA of the CDR3 is TGTGCCTGGAGTATCACAGGGTCCTATAATTCACCCCTCCACTTT. V gene TRBV30 combines with J gene TRBJ1-6; perhaps TRBD1 as D (6 bases). From germline, CDR1 is GTSNPN and CDR2 SVGIG (reference sequence). The CDR3 spans 15 residues. The V end lost 2 bases, the J end lost 1 base, and 9 bases lay between the germline ends.